A selection of T cell receptor beta chains follows, all from one sample in a study of cytotoxic CD8 clonotypes in ibrutinib-treated CLL. Libraries were prepared by immunoSEQ multiplex PCR; TCRdb keeps only in-frame clonotypes and omits some of them. The sample has 190,000 or so clones; approximately 72% are singletons. This sample comprised PBMCs, obtained after 24 months of ibrutinib treatment. All receptors derive from a human donor with chronic lymphocytic leukemia. CDR3s include the opening cysteine and the closing phenylalanine or tryptophan. The order of the fields is CDR3 protein, CDR3 DNA, V gene, J gene, clone size, D gene. The D gene is left open where the match is weak. Size tells how often a clone was seen (once, few, many) or the class of an expanded clone, and some rows leave it out.

CDR3aa: CAWSRGPGNTIYF
CDR3nt: TGTGCCTGGAGTAGGGGGCCTGGAAACACCATATATTTT
v_gene: TRBV30
j_gene: TRBJ1-3
abundance: -
d_gene: TRBD1

CDR3aa: CASSSPTGWTGELFF
CDR3nt: TGTGCCAGCAGCTCCCCGACAGGGTGGACCGGGGAGCTGTTTTTT
v_gene: TRBV7-2
j_gene: TRBJ2-2
abundance: -
d_gene: TRBD1

CDR3aa: CASSEVGRPSETGEQYF
CDR3nt: TGTGCCAGCAGTGAAGTGGGTCGTCCTAGCGAAACGGGCGAGCAGTACTTC
v_gene: TRBV2
j_gene: TRBJ2-7
abundance: -
d_gene: -

CDR3aa: CASSGQPVDSYEQYF
CDR3nt: TGTGCCAGCAGTGGACAGCCTGTCGACTCCTACGAGCAGTACTTC
v_gene: TRBV6-6
j_gene: TRBJ2-7
abundance: -
d_gene: -

CDR3aa: CASSLDRGADTQYF
CDR3nt: TGCGCCAGCAGTCTTGACAGGGGGGCGGATACGCAGTATTTT
v_gene: TRBV10-2
j_gene: TRBJ2-3
abundance: -
d_gene: TRBD1

CDR3aa: CASKSSELDYNEQFF
CDR3nt: TGTGCCAGCAAATCCTCCGAGCTAGACTACAATGAGCAGTTCTTC
v_gene: TRBV7-6
j_gene: TRBJ2-1
abundance: -
d_gene: -

CDR3aa: CASSPTSGLGTDTQYF
CDR3nt: TGTGCCAGCAGCCCCACTAGCGGTCTTGGCACAGATACGCAGTATTTT
v_gene: TRBV4-2
j_gene: TRBJ2-3
abundance: -
d_gene: TRBD2

CDR3aa: CASSLDSRVAGGYQPQHF
CDR3nt: TGTGCCAGCAGCTTAGATAGTCGTGTCGCAGGGGGTTATCAGCCCCAGCATTTT
v_gene: TRBV11-2
j_gene: TRBJ1-5
abundance: -
d_gene: TRBD1

CDR3aa: CASSQGLAGGLEQFF
CDR3nt: TGCGCCAGCAGCCAAGGACTAGCGGGAGGGCTTGAGCAGTTCTTC
v_gene: TRBV4-3
j_gene: TRBJ2-1
abundance: -
d_gene: TRBD2

CDR3aa: CASSQEGGTSGYNEQFF
CDR3nt: TGCGCCAGCAGCCAAGAAGGGGGGACTAGCGGCTACAATGAGCAGTTCTTC
v_gene: TRBV4-1
j_gene: TRBJ2-1
abundance: -
d_gene: TRBD2

CDR3aa: CASSLNSGSMYEQYF
CDR3nt: TGTGCCAGCAGCTTGAATAGCGGGAGTATGTACGAGCAGTACTTC
v_gene: TRBV5-6
j_gene: TRBJ2-7
abundance: few
d_gene: TRBD2

CDR3aa: CASLWENTGELFF
CDR3nt: TGTGCCAGTCTTTGGGAGAACACCGGGGAGCTGTTTTTT
v_gene: TRBV28
j_gene: TRBJ2-2
abundance: -
d_gene: -

CDR3aa: CAIRQGGLYNEQFF
CDR3nt: TGTGCTATTCGACAGGGGGGACTTTACAATGAGCAGTTCTTC
v_gene: TRBV2
j_gene: TRBJ2-1
abundance: -
d_gene: TRBD1

CDR3aa: CASSVDVGLNEQFF
CDR3nt: TGTGCCAGCAGCGTAGATGTGGGATTGAATGAGCAGTTCTTC
v_gene: TRBV9
j_gene: TRBJ2-1
abundance: few
d_gene: -

CDR3aa: CASSLASDRAGEQYF
CDR3nt: TGTGCCAGCAGCTTAGCGTCGGACAGGGCTGGCGAGCAGTACTTC
v_gene: TRBV7-9
j_gene: TRBJ2-7
abundance: -
d_gene: TRBD1

CDR3aa: CASSQDHNEQFF
CDR3nt: TGCGCCAGCAGCCAAGACCACAATGAGCAGTTCTTC
v_gene: TRBV4-3
j_gene: TRBJ2-1
abundance: once
d_gene: -

CDR3aa: CASSVHTGPYEQYF
CDR3nt: TGTGCCAGCAGCGTGCACACAGGGCCCTACGAGCAGTACTTC
v_gene: TRBV9
j_gene: TRBJ2-7
abundance: -
d_gene: -

CDR3aa: CASSSGQKEETQYF
CDR3nt: TGCGCCAGCAGCTCGGGACAGAAGGAAGAGACCCAGTACTTC
v_gene: TRBV5-1
j_gene: TRBJ2-5
abundance: -
d_gene: TRBD1

CDR3aa: CASSTGQGDTQYF
CDR3nt: TGTGCCAGCTCAACCGGACAGGGAGATACGCAGTATTTT
v_gene: TRBV18
j_gene: TRBJ2-3
abundance: -
d_gene: TRBD1

CDR3aa: CASSFQWSSLNEQFF
CDR3nt: TGTGCCAGCAGCTTCCAATGGAGTTCCCTCAATGAGCAGTTCTTC
v_gene: TRBV6-5
j_gene: TRBJ2-1
abundance: -
d_gene: -

CDR3aa: CASSLAVSPYEQYF
CDR3nt: TGTGCCAGCAGTTTAGCAGTCTCTCCCTACGAGCAGTACTTC
v_gene: TRBV28
j_gene: TRBJ2-7
abundance: -
d_gene: -

CDR3aa: CASSLDGKTMETQYF
CDR3nt: TGTGCCAGCAGCTTAGACGGGAAGACGATGGAGACCCAGTACTTC
v_gene: TRBV7-8
j_gene: TRBJ2-5
abundance: -
d_gene: -

CDR3aa: CASSQSTGAHYNEQFF
CDR3nt: TGCGCCAGCAGTCAATCAACAGGCGCGCACTACAATGAGCAGTTCTTC
v_gene: TRBV23-1
j_gene: TRBJ2-1
abundance: -
d_gene: -

CDR3aa: CASSLEGLSRVQFF
CDR3nt: TGCGCCAGCAGCTTGGAAGGCCTGAGTCGGGTGCAGTTCTTC
v_gene: TRBV5-1
j_gene: TRBJ2-1
abundance: -
d_gene: -

CDR3aa: CASSLGRGQETQYF
CDR3nt: TGTGCCAGCAGCTTGGGTAGGGGTCAGGAGACCCAGTACTTC
v_gene: TRBV13
j_gene: TRBJ2-5
abundance: once
d_gene: -

CDR3aa: CASSLVETSGNEQFF
CDR3nt: TGTGCCAGCAGCTTAGTGGAGACTAGCGGGAATGAGCAGTTCTTC
v_gene: TRBV7-8
j_gene: TRBJ2-1
abundance: -
d_gene: TRBD2

CDR3aa: CASSESQGGTGELFF
CDR3nt: TGTGCCAGCAGTGAAAGTCAGGGAGGCACCGGGGAGCTGTTTTTT
v_gene: TRBV2
j_gene: TRBJ2-2
abundance: -
d_gene: -

CDR3aa: CAISGQAKVTDTQYF
CDR3nt: TGTGCCATCAGTGGACAGGCTAAGGTCACAGATACGCAGTATTTT
v_gene: TRBV10-3
j_gene: TRBJ2-3
abundance: -
d_gene: -

CDR3aa: CASSPGIGETEAFF
CDR3nt: TGTGCCAGCTCACCAGGGATAGGGGAAACTGAAGCTTTCTTT
v_gene: TRBV18
j_gene: TRBJ1-1
abundance: -
d_gene: -

CDR3aa: CASSPTSTEQYF
CDR3nt: TGTGCCAGCAGCCCGACTAGCACCGAGCAGTACTTC
v_gene: TRBV7-2
j_gene: TRBJ2-7
abundance: few
d_gene: TRBD2

CDR3aa: CASSLDYGVTNTEAFF
CDR3nt: TGTGCCAGCAGCTTAGATTATGGGGTCACGAACACTGAAGCTTTCTTT
v_gene: TRBV11-2
j_gene: TRBJ1-1
abundance: -
d_gene: -

CDR3aa: CAIRNPGQGNYEQYF
CDR3nt: TGTGCCATCAGAAACCCGGGACAGGGGAACTACGAGCAGTACTTC
v_gene: TRBV10-3
j_gene: TRBJ2-7
abundance: -
d_gene: TRBD1

CDR3aa: CASSYRTSGDTGELFF
CDR3nt: TGTGCCAGCAGTTATCGGACTAGCGGGGACACCGGGGAGCTGTTTTTT
v_gene: TRBV27
j_gene: TRBJ2-2
abundance: -
d_gene: TRBD2

CDR3aa: CASSLSQGSPYEQYF
CDR3nt: TGCGCCAGCAGCCTCTCACAGGGATCTCCCTACGAGCAGTACTTC
v_gene: TRBV5-1
j_gene: TRBJ2-7
abundance: -
d_gene: -

CDR3aa: CASSPRTLSAGELFF
CDR3nt: TGTGCCAGCTCACCAAGGACCCTATCGGCCGGGGAGCTGTTTTTT
v_gene: TRBV18
j_gene: TRBJ2-2
abundance: -
d_gene: -

CDR3aa: CASGLVRTGGPTMNTEAFF
CDR3nt: TGTGCTAGTGGTTTGGTCCGGACAGGGGGACCCACAATGAACACTGAAGCTTTCTTT
v_gene: TRBV12-5
j_gene: TRBJ1-1
abundance: -
d_gene: TRBD1

CDR3aa: CAISESGQKNEKLFF
CDR3nt: TGTGCCATCAGTGAGTCAGGACAGAAAAATGAAAAACTGTTTTTT
v_gene: TRBV10-3
j_gene: TRBJ1-4
abundance: -
d_gene: -

CDR3aa: CASSQEQTGEYGDIQYF
CDR3nt: TGCGCCAGCAGCCAAGAACAGACAGGGGAGTATGGGGACATTCAGTACTTC
v_gene: TRBV4-3
j_gene: TRBJ2-4
abundance: -
d_gene: TRBD1

CDR3aa: CASSSTGYTEAFF
CDR3nt: TGTGCCAGCAGCTCCACAGGGTACACTGAAGCTTTCTTT
v_gene: TRBV7-8
j_gene: TRBJ1-1
abundance: -
d_gene: -

CDR3aa: CASSLLTGDMNTEAFF
CDR3nt: TGTGCCAGTAGCTTACTAACAGGGGACATGAACACTGAAGCTTTCTTT
v_gene: TRBV19
j_gene: TRBJ1-1
abundance: -
d_gene: TRBD1

CDR3aa: CASSQRSETEAFF
CDR3nt: TGCGCCAGCAGCCAAAGATCGGAAACTGAAGCTTTCTTT
v_gene: TRBV4-3
j_gene: TRBJ1-1
abundance: -
d_gene: -

CDR3aa: CASSLASGGAYTEAFF
CDR3nt: TGTGCCAGCAGCTTGGCCTCCGGGGGCGCCTACACTGAAGCTTTCTTT
v_gene: TRBV5-4
j_gene: TRBJ1-1
abundance: few
d_gene: -

CDR3aa: CASSLEKGSEKLFF
CDR3nt: TGTGCCAGCAGCTTAGAAAAGGGAAGTGAAAAACTGTTTTTT
v_gene: TRBV7-2
j_gene: TRBJ1-4
abundance: -
d_gene: -

CDR3aa: CASSDLQVSGANVLTF
CDR3nt: TGTGCCAGCAGTGACCTACAGGTCTCTGGGGCCAACGTCCTGACTTTC
v_gene: TRBV6-1
j_gene: TRBJ2-6
abundance: few
d_gene: -

CDR3aa: CSVEDASGGTSGELFF
CDR3nt: TGCAGCGTTGAAGATGCTAGCGGAGGGACGTCCGGGGAGCTGTTTTTT
v_gene: TRBV29-1
j_gene: TRBJ2-2
abundance: -
d_gene: TRBD2

CDR3aa: CASSLSPGRTSYEQYF
CDR3nt: TGTGCCAGCAGCTTAAGTCCCGGCAGGACCTCCTACGAGCAGTACTTC
v_gene: TRBV7-4
j_gene: TRBJ2-7
abundance: -
d_gene: -

CDR3aa: CASRIDGNSGNTIYF
CDR3nt: TGTGCCAGCAGGATAGACGGCAACTCTGGAAACACCATATATTTT
v_gene: TRBV7-9
j_gene: TRBJ1-3
abundance: -
d_gene: -